The 13 T cell receptor beta chains below come from one sample, sequenced in a study of shared clonotypes between healthy human individuals. Method: immunoSEQ multiplex PCR; TCRdb's copy keeps in-frame clones and lacks some. Of 600,000 to 700,000 clones listed, about 80% are singletons. The sequenced sample was memory CD4+ T cells sorted from blood. Specified subset: CD45RA-negative fraction. These receptors were obtained from a woman between 25 and 40 years old in good health.

Here the CDR3 reads CATSTRLAEYNEQFF. The CDR3 region has the DNA TGTGCCACCAGCACTCGACTAGCGGAGTACAATGAGCAGTTCTTC. V and J are TRBV15 and TRBJ2-1; 9 bases map to TRBD2. Germline CDR1 reads LNHNV; CDR2 reads YYDKDF (reference sequence). J lost 4 bases, V lost 4 bases, and 5 bases had no gene match. The CDR3 is 15 amino acids.

V gene TRBV11-2 combines with J gene TRBJ2-5; 8 bases are a match to TRBD1. In germline, CDR1 is SGHAT, CDR2 FQNNGV. The CDR3 loop spans 14 amino acids. With 8 bases clipped from V and 6 bases from J, the junction kept 11 bases outside the gene matches. CDR3 sequence (DNA): TGTGCCAGCGGATCAGGCAGGGGGCTCAAGACCCAGTACTTC. Its protein is CASGSGRGLKTQYF.

This clone was seen more than once but under ten times. The chain has TRBV18 and TRBJ1-5; TRBD1 matches 11 bases. The V gene's germline CDR1 is KGHSH and CDR2 LQKENI. The CDR3 contains 15 residues. The junction had 5 bases not matched to a gene; V was cut back by 3 bases and J by 7 bases. In DNA form, the CDR3 reads TGTGCCAGCTCACCCGGACAGGGGGCGGGCCAGCCCCAGCATTTT. Its translation is CASSPGQGAGQPQHF.

The chain has TRBV5-4 and TRBJ2-7; 8 bases are a match to TRBD2. The germline V gene has CDR1 SGHNT and CDR2 YYREEE (reference sequence). The trim removed 5 bases at V and 2 bases at J, leaving 6 bases unmatched. This CDR3 has 14 residues. CDR3 in amino acids: CASSPDGGAYEQYF. For the CDR3, the DNA is TGTGCCAGCAGTCCGGACGGGGGGGCCTACGAGCAGTACTTC.

This sequence joins TRBV5-1 and TRBJ2-3; 9 bases fit TRBD2. The germline V gene encodes CDR1 SGHRS and CDR2 YFSETQ. The CDR3 is 16 amino acids. V lost 0 bases to trimming and J lost 6 bases; unmatched junction nucleotides: 8. The CDR3 sequence is CASSLGTSAPGDTQYF. DNA of the CDR3: TGCGCCAGCAGCTTGGGGACTAGCGCCCCGGGGGATACGCAGTATTTT.

This clone was observed a single time. The chain recombines TRBV27 with TRBJ2-2; D possibly corresponds to TRBD1 (5 bases). V was shortened by 3 bases and J by 0 bases, with 5 bases between the two germline ends. The CDR3 runs to 14 residues. CDR1 is MNHEY, CDR2 SMNVEV, per germline (reference sequence). In nucleotides, the CDR3 is TGTGCCAGCAGTTTGGACACGAACACCGGGGAGCTGTTTTTT. Its translation is CASSLDTNTGELFF.

The CDR3 reads CASSRVSNQPQHF. The CDR3 region has the DNA TGTGCCAGCAGCCGGGTTAGCAATCAGCCCCAGCATTTT. The J gene is TRBJ1-5, the V gene TRBV7-9, with D uncertain. Trimming stripped 5 bases from V and 0 bases from J, with 5 bases between. Per germline, CDR1 SEHNR and CDR2 FQNEAQ (reference sequence). The CDR3 contains 13 residues.

The J gene is TRBJ2-7, the V gene TRBV11-2; 10 bases align to TRBD1. This CDR3 has 14 residues. Germline CDR1 reads SGHAT; CDR2 reads FQNNGV. The trim removed 0 bases at V and 7 bases at J, leaving 3 bases unmatched. CDR3 DNA: TGTGCCAGCAGCTTAGATCAGGGACAGGGGGAGCAGTACTTC. Translated: CASSLDQGQGEQYF.

The chain joins TRBV6-6 to TRBJ2-3; D is unresolved. This CDR3 has 12 residues. V gave up 6 bases and J gave up 5 bases, with 9 bases separating them. Germline V gene sequence: CDR1 MNHNY, CDR2 SVGAGI (reference sequence). The CDR3 spells CASSRGGDTQYF. DNA for the CDR3: TGTGCCAGCAGCCGAGGTGGAGATACGCAGTATTTT.

This chain uses TRBV7-2 with TRBJ2-1; maybe TRBD2 (5 bases). This CDR3 contains 15 residues. CDR1 SGHTA and CDR2 FQGNSA come from the germline V gene. Trimming cost V 1 base and J 2 bases, with 9 bases left between them. Here the CDR3 DNA reads TGTGCCAGCAGCTTAGAGCGGCAGACCTACAATGAGCAGTTCTTC. Protein product: CASSLERQTYNEQFF.

In nucleotides, the CDR3 is TGTGCCAGCAGTGACGGGGACACAGATACGCAGTATTTT. Translating gives CASSDGDTDTQYF. The chain has TRBV6-4 and TRBJ2-3; unclear D gene. Trimming took off 2 bases at V and 2 bases at J, with 5 bases between the two ends. Germline CDR1 reads MRHNA; CDR2 reads SNTAGT. The CDR3 has 13 amino acids.

This chain uses TRBV7-8 with TRBJ1-5; D unresolved. The CDR3 runs 15 residues. Germline-derived CDR1 and CDR2 are SGHVS and FQNEAQ. V lost 4 bases and J 2 bases, leaving 12 bases between the germline ends. CDR3 in DNA: TGTGCCAGCAGCTCTGGGAGTTGGGGCAATCAGCCCCAGCATTTT. This codes for CASSSGSWGNQPQHF.

The J gene is TRBJ2-7, the V gene TRBV28, with D tentatively TRBD2 (7 bases). The V end was cut by 7 bases, the J end by 1 base, with 20 bases between. The germline V gene has CDR1 MDHEN and CDR2 SYDVKM. The CDR3 is 16 residues long. The CDR3 spells CASTRRGGRASYEQYF. The CDR3 nucleotides are TGTGCCAGCACCCGCCGCGGGGGCCGCGCTTCCTACGAGCAGTACTTC.